This T cell receptor beta chain was observed in a study of blood T cell repertoires in COVID-19. Original processing methods: Amplifying reference gene primers gave estimates of nucleated cell counts. Here immunoSEQ multiplex PCR was the method, and the copy in TCRdb shows in-frame clones only, minus some. V and J calls and clone size are those listed in that table; D and trimming were worked out from the DNA. This table holds about 200,000 clones, 86% found once. CDR3 length: 11 residues. Germline V lookup: CDR1 GTSNPN, CDR2 SVGIG (reference sequence). The V end was cut by 2 bases, the J end by 4 bases, with 5 bases between.

Source material: PBMCs or T cells enriched from blood (not recorded which). The receptor was derived from a woman aged 25 to 39 who had been exposed to COVID-19. The chain is built from TRBV30 and TRBJ1-2; the D is unclear. CDR3 in amino acids: CAWSSVYGYTF. CDR3 coding DNA: TGTGCCTGGAGTTCGGTCTATGGCTACACCTTC.